These T cell receptor beta chains were read from a single sample in a study of shared clonotypes between healthy human individuals. TCRdb's table, derived via immunoSEQ multiplex PCR, lists solely in-frame clones and lacks some. The sample lists roughly 1,000,000 clones, roughly 74% occurring once. The material sequenced was memory CD4+ T cells from PBMCs. Every receptor here comes from a young man in good health. Some clones in this sample may be carry-over from other donors' samples. CDR3s include the opening cysteine and the closing phenylalanine or tryptophan. Fields, in order: clone size, D gene, V gene, J gene, CDR3 DNA, CDR3 protein. D genes are given only for firm matches. Not all rows give a size; the values are once, few, many and, for expanded clones, a class.

>NA|NA|TRBV7-3|TRBJ2-1
TGTGCCAGCAGCCGCGGAGCCGGGACTCCACTAGGAAATGAGCAGTTCTTC
CASSRGAGTPLGNEQFF
>NA|TRBD1|TRBV19|TRBJ1-2
TGTGCCAGTGCGATTAAAGGGACAGACCATGGCTACACCTTC
CASAIKGTDHGYTF
>NA|NA|TRBV5-4|TRBJ1-1
TGTGCCAGCAGCCAAGGATCCTTGAACACTGAAGCTTTCTTT
CASSQGSLNTEAFF
>NA|NA|TRBV28|TRBJ2-6
TGTGCCAGCAGTCCCCCCGGCCTTGGGGCCAACGTCCTGACTTTC
CASSPPGLGANVLTF
>once|NA|TRBV2|TRBJ2-1
TGTGCCAGCAGTCGCGACAGGTACAATGAGCAGTTCTTC
CASSRDRYNEQFF
>NA|NA|TRBV10-3|TRBJ2-2
TGTGCCATCAGTGAGTCACCACTAGGAGGGGACGGGGAGCTGTTTTTT
CAISESPLGGDGELFF
>NA|NA|TRBV5-5|TRBJ2-7
TGTGCCAGCAGCTTGTCAAGGGGCGAGCAGTACTTC
CASSLSRGEQYF
>NA|TRBD2|TRBV27|TRBJ2-7
TGTGCCAGCAGCAAGACTAGCGGCTCCTACGAGCAGTACTTC
CASSKTSGSYEQYF
>NA|NA|TRBV4-1|TRBJ2-6
TGCGCCAGCAGCCATCCCAATGGTCGGGGTTCTAGAGCCAACGTCCTGACTTTC
CASSHPNGRGSRANVLTF
>NA|NA|TRBV4-1|TRBJ2-7
TGCGCCAGCAGCCAAGACACCTGGGGCGAGCAGTACTTC
CASSQDTWGEQYF
>NA|TRBD2|TRBV9|TRBJ2-1
TGTGCCAGCAGCTTGAGACTAGCGGGAGTTGTAAATGAGCAGTTCTTC
CASSLRLAGVVNEQFF
>NA|TRBD1|TRBV5-1|TRBJ1-5
TGCGCCAGCAGTTGGGGGACAGCTCCCAATCAGCCCCAGCATTTT
CASSWGTAPNQPQHF
>few|NA|TRBV7-9|TRBJ2-7
TGTGCCAGCAGCTTCACGTGGGGTGGAGACGAGCAGTACTTC
CASSFTWGGDEQYF
>NA|TRBD2|TRBV29-1|TRBJ2-5
TGCAGTCTGCGGGGGGTCAACCCGGAGACCCAGTACTTC
CSLRGVNPETQYF
>NA|NA|TRBV2|TRBJ2-5
TGTGCCAGCAGTGGGCGTACTCAGGGGGAGACCCAGTACTTC
CASSGRTQGETQYF
>NA|TRBD1|TRBV4-2|TRBJ2-2
TGTGCCAGCCGGGACAGGGGGCGCACCGGGGAGCTGTTTTTT
CASRDRGRTGELFF
>NA|TRBD2|TRBV5-5|TRBJ2-7
TGTGCCAGCAGCTTGTCGGCGGGGGTCTACGAGCAGTACTTC
CASSLSAGVYEQYF
>few|NA|TRBV18|TRBJ1-1
TGTGCCAGCAACCAGGGCCGGAACACTGAAGCTTTCTTT
CASNQGRNTEAFF
>few|NA|TRBV30|TRBJ1-5
TGTGCCTGGAGTGTAAGCGGGGATCAGCCCCAGCATTTT
CAWSVSGDQPQHF
>NA|NA|TRBV28|TRBJ2-3
TGTGCCAGCAGTTTAAGGGGTGGAGGGGGGGCAGATACGCAGTATTTT
CASSLRGGGGADTQYF
>NA|NA|TRBV5-1|TRBJ2-3
TGCGCCAGCAGCTTGGGTGGGCTCACAGATACGCAGTATTTT
CASSLGGLTDTQYF
>NA|NA|TRBV25-1|TRBJ1-2
TGTGCCAGCAGTGAATGGGGCGGCCACTATGGCTACACCTTC
CASSEWGGHYGYTF
>NA|NA|TRBV6-1|TRBJ1-1
TGTGCCAGCAGTGAATTCGACCGGGGACGGGCTTTCTTT
CASSEFDRGRAFF
>NA|TRBD2|TRBV14|TRBJ2-5
TGTGCCATCCTTAGCGGGAGTCCATCCTCGAAAGAGACCCAGTACTTC
CAILSGSPSSKETQYF
>NA|TRBD1|TRBV5-4|TRBJ2-6
TGTGCCAGCAGCTTTCGGACAGGGGGAGGCTCTGGGGCCAACGTCCTGACTTTC
CASSFRTGGGSGANVLTF
>NA|NA|TRBV5-1|TRBJ1-4
TGCGCCAGCAGCTTTTATGGTGCAACTAATGAAAAACTGTTTTTT
CASSFYGATNEKLFF
>NA|TRBD2|TRBV4-1|TRBJ2-1
TGCGCCAGCAGCCAAGCACTCCAGGGTAGCGGGAGCAATGAGCAGTTCTTC
CASSQALQGSGSNEQFF
>once|NA|TRBV19|TRBJ1-5
TGTGCCAGTAAAAAGTGGAGTTCTCTTATGCCCCAGCATTTT
CASKKWSSLMPQHF
>once|NA|TRBV28|TRBJ1-1
TGTGCCAGCAACGGACCCGGAGGCAACACTGAAGCTTTCTTT
CASNGPGGNTEAFF
>few|NA|TRBV6-5|TRBJ2-5
TGTGCCAGCAGCGATGTGACCACTAGAGTTGGGACCCAGTACTTC
CASSDVTTRVGTQYF
>NA|TRBD1|TRBV5-1|TRBJ2-7
TGCGCCAGCAGCCCCGCCGGGACAGGGAACGGCTACGAGCAGTACTTC
CASSPAGTGNGYEQYF
>NA|NA|TRBV7-9|TRBJ2-5
TGTGCCAGCAGCTCGCAAACAGGGTCGAAGGAGCAGTACTTC
CASSSQTGSKEQYF
>NA|NA|TRBV5-1|TRBJ2-7
TGCGCCAGCAGCTTTACAGGCGGCAGGTACGAGCAGTACTTC
CASSFTGGRYEQYF
>NA|TRBD2|TRBV9|TRBJ2-5
TGTGCCAGCAGCGTAGGGTCCAGCGGGAGCTACCAAGAGACCCAGTACTTC
CASSVGSSGSYQETQYF
>NA|TRBD1|TRBV18|TRBJ1-1
TGTGCCAGCTCACCAACAGGGGGAACCACTGAAGCTTTCTTT
CASSPTGGTTEAFF
>NA|TRBD2|TRBV5-1|TRBJ2-3
TGCGCCAGCAGCTGGGTCCCGGGAGCGGGAAGCGGTCAGACGCAGTATTTT
CASSWVPGAGSGQTQYF
>once|NA|TRBV28|TRBJ1-1
TGTGCCAGCAGTTTATCTGGGGCCCCCTACACTGAAGCTTTCTTT
CASSLSGAPYTEAFF
>NA|NA|TRBV11-2|TRBJ1-1
TGTGCCAGCAGTTCCGGGACTTTACGCATGAACACTGAAGCTTTCTTT
CASSSGTLRMNTEAFF
>once|NA|TRBV5-1|TRBJ1-4
TGCGCCAGCAGCTTACGGACAAATGAAAAACTGTTTTTT
CASSLRTNEKLFF
>NA|TRBD2|TRBV28|TRBJ2-1
TGTGCCAGCAGCTCTAGCGGGAGGGCCCAGTACAATGAGCAGTTCTTC
CASSSSGRAQYNEQFF
>NA|TRBD2|TRBV28|TRBJ2-7
TGTGCCAGCAGTTCCCCCGGGACTAGCGGGAGCACCGAGCAGTACTTC
CASSSPGTSGSTEQYF
>few|NA|TRBV2|TRBJ2-3
TGTGCCATGGGTGGCGGGGGCGCAACAGATACGCAGTATTTT
CAMGGGGATDTQYF
>NA|TRBD2|TRBV5-1|TRBJ2-7
TGCGCCAGCAGCTTAAGACTAGCGGGAAGCTCCTACGAGCAGTACTTC
CASSLRLAGSSYEQYF
>once|TRBD2|TRBV28|TRBJ2-3
TGTGCCAGCAGTTTCTCCGGGACTAGCTCTCAAGATACGCAGTATTTT
CASSFSGTSSQDTQYF
>NA|NA|TRBV20-1|TRBJ2-3
TGCAGTGCTCAGACTAGTGCGCAGTATTTT
CSAQTSAQYF
>many|NA|TRBV6-1|TRBJ2-5
TGTGCCAGCAGTGAAAATTCGGGCTGGATACTGAGAGAGACCCAGTACTTC
CASSENSGWILRETQYF
>NA|NA|TRBV29-1|TRBJ2-2
TGCAGTGCCGGGACCCAGATCGGGGAGCTGTTTTTT
CSAGTQIGELFF
>NA|NA|TRBV7-3|TRBJ2-3
TGTGCCGGTGGGCCCAGGGGTACGGATACGCAGTATTTT
CAGGPRGTDTQYF
>NA|TRBD1|TRBV10-3|TRBJ2-5
TGTGCCATCAGTGGGGACAGCCAAGAGACCCAGTACTTC
CAISGDSQETQYF
>NA|NA|TRBV5-4|TRBJ2-3
TGTGCCAGCAGCTCTACCACAAGGATCACAGATACGCAGTATTTT
CASSSTTRITDTQYF
>NA|NA|TRBV30|TRBJ2-5
TGTGCCTGGAGTGTGGCAGGGGAGACCCAGTACTTC
CAWSVAGETQYF
>once|TRBD1|TRBV5-6|TRBJ2-1
TGTGCCAGCAGCGGGGACAGGGACTCCTACAATGAGCAGTTCTTC
CASSGDRDSYNEQFF
>NA|NA|TRBV2|TRBJ1-5
TGTGCCAGCAGTGAACCGGGCGGGCCCCAGCATTTT
CASSEPGGPQHF
>NA|TRBD1|TRBV10-3|TRBJ2-7
TGTGCCACCGTCGGCTACCGGGACAGTCCGGGCGGGCAGTACTTC
CATVGYRDSPGGQYF
>many|TRBD2|TRBV4-1|TRBJ2-3
TGCGCCAGCAGCCAATCCGGGACTAGCGGGAACACAGATACGCAGTATTTT
CASSQSGTSGNTDTQYF